The 13 T cell receptor beta chains listed next were all sequenced from one sample in a study of blood T cell repertoires in COVID-19. Using immunoSEQ multiplex PCR, the repertoire was profiled, and TCRdb retains in-frame clones only, with some absent. The sample yields around 140,000 clones, approximately 84% seen once. What was sequenced was peripheral blood. The receptors come from a man aged 60-69 years with acute or convalescent COVID-19.

The chain couples TRBV5-1 to TRBJ2-7; the match to TRBD2 covers 11 bases. There are 17 residues in the CDR3. Germline V gene lookup returns CDR1 SGHRS and CDR2 YFSETQ. With 0 bases clipped from V and 0 bases from J, the junction kept 5 bases outside the gene matches. The DNA for the CDR3 is TGCGCCAGCAGCTTGGGAGGACTAGCGGGCTACTCCTACGAGCAGTACTTC. This gives the protein CASSLGGLAGYSYEQYF.

CDR3 region: CASSLGSGRRQETQYF. CDR3 nucleotides: TGTGCCAGCAGCTTAGGTAGCGGGAGACGCCAAGAGACCCAGTACTTC. The chain has TRBV7-9 and TRBJ2-5; 9 bases are a match to TRBD2. Trimming at V came to 1 base and at J to 1 base, leaving 4 bases not matched to a gene. The CDR3 is made up of 16 amino acids. Germline V lookup: CDR1 SEHNR, CDR2 FQNEAQ (reference sequence).

This clone was seen only a few times. The chain carries TRBV3-1 (or the pseudogene TRBV3-2) and TRBJ1-1, with 9 nucleotides matching TRBD1. V gave up 1 base and J gave up 1 base; unmatched junction bases: 1. This CDR3 comprises 15 residues. Per the germline V gene, CDR1 is LGHDT and CDR2 is YNNKEL (reference sequence). CDR3 sequence reads: CASSQVDRGNTEAFF. CDR3 bases: TGTGCCAGCAGCCAAGTGGACAGGGGGAACACTGAAGCTTTCTTT.

The chain employs TRBV19 and TRBJ2-1; 12 bases agree with TRBD2. The CDR3 extends over 19 amino acids. The V gene's germline CDR1 is LNHDA and CDR2 SQIVND (reference sequence). V was pared by 3 bases and J by 0 bases, with 9 bases of the junction left unmatched. Here the CDR3 DNA reads TGTGCCAGTAGTATGTTAAGACTAGCGGGGGCCACCTCCTACAATGAGCAGTTCTTC. It codes for CASSMLRLAGATSYNEQFF.

The chain uses TRBV5-1 and TRBJ2-2, with TRBD2 matching over 12 bases. Germline V lookup: CDR1 SGHRS, CDR2 YFSETQ. V shed 2 bases and J 0 bases; nucleotides not matched to a gene: 5. The CDR3 consists of 18 residues. In DNA form, the CDR3 reads TGCGCCAGCAGCTTCTCTAGCGGGAGGGGATCGAACACCGGGGAGCTGTTTTTT. Its protein product is CASSFSSGRGSNTGELFF. Full variable domain (outside the CDR3, taken from reference TRBV5-1 and TRBJ2-2): KAGVTQTPRYLIKTRGQQVTLSCSPISGHRSVSWYQQTPGQGLQFLFEYFSETQRNKGNFPGRFSGRQFSNSRSEMNVSTLELGDSALYLCASSFSSGRGSNTGELFFGEGSRLTVL.

The chain recombines TRBV7-9 with TRBJ2-7; 11 bases align to TRBD1. The CDR3 runs 14 residues. Trimming took 4 bases from V and 4 from J; bases not matched to a gene: 3. In germline, CDR1 is SEHNR, CDR2 FQNEAQ (reference sequence). CDR3 in amino acids: CASSSGTGGYEQYF. In DNA, the CDR3 is TGTGCCAGCAGCTCCGGGACAGGGGGTTACGAGCAGTACTTC.

The CDR3 here is CSVEGTGGPGVEQYF. The CDR3 region has the DNA TGCAGCGTTGAAGGGACAGGGGGACCGGGAGTCGAGCAGTACTTC. The chain combines TRBV29-1 with TRBJ2-7, with 10 bases aligning to TRBD1. The CDR3 has 15 residues. Germline V gene sequence: CDR1 SQVTM, CDR2 ANQGSEA. J was trimmed by 6 bases and V by 1 base; bases with no gene match: 9.

The chain combines TRBV28 with TRBJ2-3; TRBD1 is a possible D gene (6 bases). Germline CDR1 and CDR2: MDHEN and SYDVKM. There are 20 residues in the CDR3. The V end lost 5 bases, the J end lost 8 bases, and 35 bases lay between the germline ends. DNA for the CDR3: TGTGCCAGCAGTCACACAAGACCCCGGGCCACGACTTCCCCCAGGGGTACGCAGTATTTT. It codes for CASSHTRPRATTSPRGTQYF.

The chain couples TRBV19 to TRBJ1-3; a weak D match, TRBD1 (5 bases). CDR3 length: 14 amino acids. Trimming cost V 3 bases and J 4 bases, with 10 bases left between them. CDR1 and CDR2 from the germline V gene are LNHDA and SQIVND (reference sequence). This CDR3 is CASSIDSQGNTIYF. The CDR3 DNA follows: TGTGCCAGTAGTATTGACAGCCAAGGAAACACCATATATTTT.

The chain combines TRBV27 with TRBJ1-5; 8 bases line up with TRBD1. The CDR3 extends over 14 amino acids. V was clipped by 6 bases and J by 4 bases; unmatched bases: 5. The V gene's germline CDR1 is MNHEY and CDR2 SMNVEV (reference sequence). The CDR3 DNA reads as TGTGCCAGCAGATCCACAGGGGGAAATCAGCCCCAGCATTTT. Protein product: CASRSTGGNQPQHF.

The genes are TRBV10-1 and TRBJ2-7; TRBD1 aligns across 9 bases. V dropped 10 bases and J dropped 5; count of bases not matched to a gene: 12. CDR1 and CDR2 (germline): WNHNN, SYGVQD (reference sequence). This CDR3 spans 14 amino acids. The CDR3 coding sequence is TGCGCCACAGCAGTGGACAGGGGCTTCAACGAGCAGTACTTC. Encoded protein: CATAVDRGFNEQYF.

V and J are TRBV19 and TRBJ2-7, with a tentative D call TRBD2 (5 bases). V lost 3 bases and J 7 bases, leaving 13 bases between the germline ends. The CDR3 has 13 residues. Germline CDR1 is LNHDA and CDR2 is SQIVND (reference sequence). This CDR3 reads CASSMTPREEQYF. The CDR3 nucleotides read TGTGCCAGTAGTATGACTCCGAGGGAAGAGCAGTACTTC. Full variable domain (rest looked up from reference TRBV19 and TRBJ2-7): DGGITQSPKYLFRKEGQNVTLSCEQNLNHDAMYWYRQDPGQGLRLIYYSQIVNDFQKGDIAEGYSVSREKKESFPLTVTSAQKNPTAFYLCASSMTPREEQYFGPGTRLTVT.

This clone was seen a few times. The V gene is TRBV24-1, the J gene TRBJ1-3; D might be TRBD1 (5 bases). CDR3 length: 17 residues. Germline CDR1 reads KGHDR; CDR2 reads SFDVKD. Trimming pared 2 bases from V and 2 bases from J, leaving 15 bases between. CDR3 residues: CATSDSIREVAGNTIYF. CDR3 sequence (DNA): TGTGCCACCAGTGATTCAATCAGGGAGGTGGCTGGAAACACCATATATTTT.